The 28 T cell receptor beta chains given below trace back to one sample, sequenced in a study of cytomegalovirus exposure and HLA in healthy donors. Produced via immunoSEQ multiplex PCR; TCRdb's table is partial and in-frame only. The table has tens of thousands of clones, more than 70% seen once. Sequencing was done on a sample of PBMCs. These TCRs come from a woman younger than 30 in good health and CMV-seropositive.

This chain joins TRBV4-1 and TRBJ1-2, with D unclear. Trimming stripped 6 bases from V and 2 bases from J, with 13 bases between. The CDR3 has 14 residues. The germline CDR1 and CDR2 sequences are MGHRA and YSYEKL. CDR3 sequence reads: CASRNTDKNYGYTF. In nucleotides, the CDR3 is TGCGCCAGCAGAAACACCGACAAGAACTATGGCTACACCTTC.

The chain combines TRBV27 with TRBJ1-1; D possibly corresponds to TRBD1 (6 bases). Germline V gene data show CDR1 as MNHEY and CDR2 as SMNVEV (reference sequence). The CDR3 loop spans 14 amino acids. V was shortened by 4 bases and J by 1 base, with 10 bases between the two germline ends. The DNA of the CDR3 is TGTGCCAGCAGTTCCAGGGGCAGGAACACTGAAGCTTTCTTT. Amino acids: CASSSRGRNTEAFF.

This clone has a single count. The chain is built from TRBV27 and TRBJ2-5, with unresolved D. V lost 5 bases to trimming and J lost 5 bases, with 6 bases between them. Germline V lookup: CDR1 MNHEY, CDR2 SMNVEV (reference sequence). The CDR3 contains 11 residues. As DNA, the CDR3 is TGTGCCAGCAGTCACGGGGAGACCCAGTACTTC. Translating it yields CASSHGETQYF.

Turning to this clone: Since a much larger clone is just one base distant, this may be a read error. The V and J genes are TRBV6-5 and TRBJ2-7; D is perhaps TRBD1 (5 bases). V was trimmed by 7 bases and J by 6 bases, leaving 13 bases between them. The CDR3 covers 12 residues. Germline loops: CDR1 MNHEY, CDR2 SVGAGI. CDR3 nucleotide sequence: TGTGCCAGCACCGTCCAGGGTGGCGAGCAGTACTTC. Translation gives CASTVQGGEQYF.

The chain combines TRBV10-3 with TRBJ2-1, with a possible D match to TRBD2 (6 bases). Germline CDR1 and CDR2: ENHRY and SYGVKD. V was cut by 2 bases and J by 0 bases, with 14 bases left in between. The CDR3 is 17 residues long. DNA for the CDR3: TGTGCCATCAGTGAGCCGCCGGGGAGGAGCTCCTACAATGAGCAGTTCTTC. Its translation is CAISEPPGRSSYNEQFF.

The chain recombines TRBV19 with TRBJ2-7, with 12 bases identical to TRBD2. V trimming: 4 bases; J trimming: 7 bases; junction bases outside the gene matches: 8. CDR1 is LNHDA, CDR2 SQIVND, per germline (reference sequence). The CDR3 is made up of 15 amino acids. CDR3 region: CASSTRTSGAQEQYF. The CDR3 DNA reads TGTGCCAGTAGTACTAGGACTAGCGGGGCCCAAGAGCAGTACTTC. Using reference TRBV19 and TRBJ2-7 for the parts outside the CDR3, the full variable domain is DGGITQSPKYLFRKEGQNVTLSCEQNLNHDAMYWYRQDPGQGLRLIYYSQIVNDFQKGDIAEGYSVSREKKESFPLTVTSAQKNPTAFYLCASSTRTSGAQEQYFGPGTRLTVT.

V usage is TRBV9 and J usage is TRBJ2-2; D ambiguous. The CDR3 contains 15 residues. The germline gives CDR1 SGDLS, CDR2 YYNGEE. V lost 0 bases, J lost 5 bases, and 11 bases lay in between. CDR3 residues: CASSVGRKRTGELFF. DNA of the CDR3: TGTGCCAGCAGCGTAGGGAGAAAGCGTACCGGGGAGCTGTTTTTT.

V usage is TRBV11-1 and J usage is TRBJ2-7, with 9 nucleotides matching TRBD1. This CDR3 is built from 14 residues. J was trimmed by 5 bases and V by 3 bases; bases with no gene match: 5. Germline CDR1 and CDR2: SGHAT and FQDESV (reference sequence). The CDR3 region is CASSFRTGDNEQYF. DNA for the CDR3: TGTGCCAGCAGCTTTCGGACAGGGGATAACGAGCAGTACTTC. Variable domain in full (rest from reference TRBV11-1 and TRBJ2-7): EAEVAQSPRYKITEKSQAVAFWCDPISGHATLYWYRQILGQGPELLVQFQDESVVDDSQLPKDRFSAERLKGVDSTLKIQPAELGDSAMYLCASSFRTGDNEQYFGPGTRLTVT.

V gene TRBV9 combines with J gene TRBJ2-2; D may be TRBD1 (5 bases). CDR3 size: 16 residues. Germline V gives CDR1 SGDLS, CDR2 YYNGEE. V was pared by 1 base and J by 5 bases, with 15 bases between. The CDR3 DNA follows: TGTGCCAGCAGCGTACAGGCAGGGTCTTCGACCGGGGAGCTGTTTTTT. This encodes CASSVQAGSSTGELFF.

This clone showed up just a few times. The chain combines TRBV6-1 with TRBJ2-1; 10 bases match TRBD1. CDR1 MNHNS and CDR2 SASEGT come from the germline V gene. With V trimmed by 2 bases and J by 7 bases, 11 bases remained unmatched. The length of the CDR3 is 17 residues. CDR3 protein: CASSEYGTGEAQNEQFF. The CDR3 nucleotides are TGTGCCAGCAGTGAATATGGGACAGGGGAGGCGCAGAATGAGCAGTTCTTC.

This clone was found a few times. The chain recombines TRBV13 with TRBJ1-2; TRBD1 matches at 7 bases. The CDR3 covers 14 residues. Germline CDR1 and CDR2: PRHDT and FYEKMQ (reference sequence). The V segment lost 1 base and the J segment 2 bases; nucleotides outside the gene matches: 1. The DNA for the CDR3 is TGTGCCAGCAGCTTAGACAGGGGAAACTATGGCTACACCTTC. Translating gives CASSLDRGNYGYTF.

CDR3 sequence: CASSLTAGGVNQPQHF. DNA for the CDR3: TGTGCCAGCAGCTTGACAGCAGGGGGCGTCAATCAGCCCCAGCATTTT. The rearrangement joins TRBV5-5 to TRBJ1-5; 8 nucleotides match TRBD1. Trimming took 1 base from V and 3 from J; bases not matched to a gene: 6. CDR1 and CDR2 (germline): SGHKS, YYEKEE (reference sequence). This CDR3 is built from 16 residues.

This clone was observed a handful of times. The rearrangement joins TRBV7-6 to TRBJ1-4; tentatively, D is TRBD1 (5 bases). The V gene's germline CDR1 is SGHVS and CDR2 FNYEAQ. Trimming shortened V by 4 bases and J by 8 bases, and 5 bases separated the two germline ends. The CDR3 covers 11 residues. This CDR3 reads CASSWGEKLFF. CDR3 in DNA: TGTGCCAGCAGCTGGGGCGAAAAACTGTTTTTT.

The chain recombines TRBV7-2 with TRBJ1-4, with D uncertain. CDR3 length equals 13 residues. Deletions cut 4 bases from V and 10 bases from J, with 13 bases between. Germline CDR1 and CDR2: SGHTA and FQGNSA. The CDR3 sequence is CASSSVRSGKLFF. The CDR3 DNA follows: TGTGCCAGCAGCTCGGTCCGGAGTGGAAAACTGTTTTTT.

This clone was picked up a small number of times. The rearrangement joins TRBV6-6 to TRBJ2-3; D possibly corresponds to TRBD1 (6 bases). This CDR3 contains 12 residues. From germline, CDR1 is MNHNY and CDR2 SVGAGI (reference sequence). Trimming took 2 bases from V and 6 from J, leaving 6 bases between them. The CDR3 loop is CASSYTGDTQYF. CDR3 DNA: TGTGCCAGCAGTTACACAGGGGATACGCAGTATTTT.

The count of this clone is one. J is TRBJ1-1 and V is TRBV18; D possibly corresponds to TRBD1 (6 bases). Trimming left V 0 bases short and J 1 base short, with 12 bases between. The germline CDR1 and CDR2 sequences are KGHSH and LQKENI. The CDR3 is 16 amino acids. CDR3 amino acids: CASSPPVTGGNTEAFF. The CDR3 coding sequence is TGTGCCAGCTCACCACCGGTGACAGGAGGGAACACTGAAGCTTTCTTT.

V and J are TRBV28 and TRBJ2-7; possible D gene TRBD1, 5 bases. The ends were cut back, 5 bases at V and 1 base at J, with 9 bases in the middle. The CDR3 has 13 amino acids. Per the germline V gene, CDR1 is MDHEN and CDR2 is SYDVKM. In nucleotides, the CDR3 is TGTGCCAGCAGTGACAGTGGGTCCTACGAGCAGTACTTC. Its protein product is CASSDSGSYEQYF.

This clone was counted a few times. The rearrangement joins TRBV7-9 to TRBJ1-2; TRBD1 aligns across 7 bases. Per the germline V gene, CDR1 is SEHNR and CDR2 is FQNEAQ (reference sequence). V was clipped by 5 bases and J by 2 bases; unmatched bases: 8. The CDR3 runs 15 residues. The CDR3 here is CASSARQGGNYGYTF. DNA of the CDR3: TGTGCCAGCAGCGCCCGACAGGGTGGCAACTATGGCTACACCTTC.

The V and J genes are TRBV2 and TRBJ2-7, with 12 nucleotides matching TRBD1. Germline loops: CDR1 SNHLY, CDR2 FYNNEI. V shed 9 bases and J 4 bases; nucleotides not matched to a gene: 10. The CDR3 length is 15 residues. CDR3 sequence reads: CASGAPGQGAYEQYF. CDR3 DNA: TGTGCCAGTGGTGCCCCGGGACAGGGGGCTTACGAGCAGTACTTC.

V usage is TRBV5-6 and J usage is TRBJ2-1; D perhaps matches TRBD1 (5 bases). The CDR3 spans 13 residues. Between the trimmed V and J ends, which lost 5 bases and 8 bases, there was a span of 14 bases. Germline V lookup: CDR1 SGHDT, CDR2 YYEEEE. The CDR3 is CASSLSSGYEQFF. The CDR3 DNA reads TGTGCCAGCAGTTTATCTTCAGGGTATGAGCAGTTCTTC.

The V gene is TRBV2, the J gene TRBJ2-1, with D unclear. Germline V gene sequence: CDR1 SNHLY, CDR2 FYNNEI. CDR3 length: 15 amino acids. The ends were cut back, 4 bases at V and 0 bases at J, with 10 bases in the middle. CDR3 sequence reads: CASSARTGSYNEQFF. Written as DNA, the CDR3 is TGTGCCAGCAGTGCTCGAACTGGCTCCTACAATGAGCAGTTCTTC.

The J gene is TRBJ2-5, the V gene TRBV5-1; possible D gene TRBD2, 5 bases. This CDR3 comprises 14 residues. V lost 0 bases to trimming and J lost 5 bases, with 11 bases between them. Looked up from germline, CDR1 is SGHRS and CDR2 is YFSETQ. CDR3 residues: CASSLALTGETQYF. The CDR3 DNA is TGCGCCAGCAGCTTGGCGTTGACGGGGGAGACCCAGTACTTC. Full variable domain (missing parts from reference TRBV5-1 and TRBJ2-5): KAGVTQTPRYLIKTRGQQVTLSCSPISGHRSVSWYQQTPGQGLQFLFEYFSETQRNKGNFPGRFSGRQFSNSRSEMNVSTLELGDSALYLCASSLALTGETQYFGPGTRLLVL.

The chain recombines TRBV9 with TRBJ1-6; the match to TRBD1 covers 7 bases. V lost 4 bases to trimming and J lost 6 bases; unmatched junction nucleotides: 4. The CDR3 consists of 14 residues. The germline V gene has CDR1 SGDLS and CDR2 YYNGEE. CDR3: CASSLDRLNSPLHF. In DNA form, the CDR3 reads TGTGCCAGCAGCCTGGACAGGCTTAATTCACCCCTCCACTTT.

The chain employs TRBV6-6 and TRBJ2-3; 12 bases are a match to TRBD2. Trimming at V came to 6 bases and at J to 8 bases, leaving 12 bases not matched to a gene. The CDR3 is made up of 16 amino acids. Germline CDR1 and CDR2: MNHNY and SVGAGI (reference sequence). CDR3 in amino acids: CASSRGLAGYLVTQYF. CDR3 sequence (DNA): TGTGCCAGCAGCCGAGGACTAGCGGGGTATTTGGTTACGCAGTATTTT.

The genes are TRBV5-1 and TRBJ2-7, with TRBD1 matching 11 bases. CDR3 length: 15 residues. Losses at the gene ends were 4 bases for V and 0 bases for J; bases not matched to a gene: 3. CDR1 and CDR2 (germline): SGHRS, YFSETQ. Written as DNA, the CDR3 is TGCGCCAGCAGCCCCGGACAGGGGGCCTCCTACGAGCAGTACTTC. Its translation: CASSPGQGASYEQYF. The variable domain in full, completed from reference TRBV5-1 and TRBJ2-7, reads KAGVTQTPRYLIKTRGQQVTLSCSPISGHRSVSWYQQTPGQGLQFLFEYFSETQRNKGNFPGRFSGRQFSNSRSEMNVSTLELGDSALYLCASSPGQGASYEQYFGPGTRLTVT.

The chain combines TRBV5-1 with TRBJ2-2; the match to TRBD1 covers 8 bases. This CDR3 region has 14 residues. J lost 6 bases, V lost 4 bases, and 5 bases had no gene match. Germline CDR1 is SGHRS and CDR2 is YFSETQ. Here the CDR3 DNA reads TGCGCCAGCAGCCAACTACAGGGGGCCGGGGAGCTGTTTTTT. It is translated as CASSQLQGAGELFF. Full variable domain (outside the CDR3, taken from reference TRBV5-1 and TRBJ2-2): KAGVTQTPRYLIKTRGQQVTLSCSPISGHRSVSWYQQTPGQGLQFLFEYFSETQRNKGNFPGRFSGRQFSNSRSEMNVSTLELGDSALYLCASSQLQGAGELFFGEGSRLTVL.

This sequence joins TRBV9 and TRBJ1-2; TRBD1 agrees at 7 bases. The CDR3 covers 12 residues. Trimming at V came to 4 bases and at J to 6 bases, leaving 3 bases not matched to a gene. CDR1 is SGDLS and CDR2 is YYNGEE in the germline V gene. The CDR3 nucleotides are TGTGCCAGCAGCTTAGGACAGGATGGCTACACCTTC. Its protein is CASSLGQDGYTF.

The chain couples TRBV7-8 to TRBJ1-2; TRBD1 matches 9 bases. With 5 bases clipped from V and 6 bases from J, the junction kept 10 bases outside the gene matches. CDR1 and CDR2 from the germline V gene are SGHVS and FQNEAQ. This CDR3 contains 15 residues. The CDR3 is CASSPAGQGWDGYTF. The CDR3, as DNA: TGTGCCAGCAGCCCCGCGGGACAGGGATGGGATGGCTACACCTTC.